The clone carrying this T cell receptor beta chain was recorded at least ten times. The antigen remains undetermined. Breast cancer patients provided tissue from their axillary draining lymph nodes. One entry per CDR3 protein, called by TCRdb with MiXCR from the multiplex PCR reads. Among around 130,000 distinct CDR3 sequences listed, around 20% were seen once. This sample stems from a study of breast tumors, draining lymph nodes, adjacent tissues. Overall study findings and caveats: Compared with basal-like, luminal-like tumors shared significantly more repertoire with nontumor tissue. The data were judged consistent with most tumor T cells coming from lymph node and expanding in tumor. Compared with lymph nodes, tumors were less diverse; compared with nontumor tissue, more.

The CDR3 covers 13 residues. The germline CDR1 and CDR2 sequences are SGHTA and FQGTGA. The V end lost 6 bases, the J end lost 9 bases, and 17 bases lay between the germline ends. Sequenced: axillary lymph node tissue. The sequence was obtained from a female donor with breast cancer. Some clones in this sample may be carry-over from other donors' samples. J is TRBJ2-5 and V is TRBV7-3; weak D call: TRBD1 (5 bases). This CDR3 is CASSFTQGSPQYF. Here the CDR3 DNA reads TGTGCCAGCAGTTTCACCCAGGGATCTCCCCAGTACTTC.